Below, one T cell receptor (beta chain) is given with its context. Its antigen is still unknown. The source of the sample is a study of blood T cells in healthy people across ages. Whole-study findings and limits: With unsorted PBMCs, a conclusive comparison of naive versus antigen-experienced cells was not possible. The diversity estimates, figures obtained from one million T cells, were considered underestimates.

A sample-barcoded 5' primer and a J-beta primer mix were used in a second PCR of roughly 7 to 12 cycles. The authors tagged each cDNA molecule using a template-switch adaptor with 12 random nucleotides. TCRdb re-called the 5' RACE reads through MiXCR, storing one row per CDR3 protein. The repertoire holds 1.5 million to 2 million distinct CDR3 sequences, with about two fifths as singletons. The CDR3 length is 10 residues. The germline V gene has CDR1 SQVTM and CDR2 ANQGSEA. The V end lost 4 bases, the J end lost 10 bases, and 9 bases lay between the germline ends. V usage is TRBV29-1 and J usage is TRBJ2-3; D uncertain. The sequence came from a human donor in good health. The sequencing sample was made of blood. The DNA of the CDR3 is TGCAGCGTTGGGGTGGGTTCGCAGTATTTT. It encodes CSVGVGSQYF.